Following are 26 T cell receptor beta chains from one sample sequenced in a study of CD8 T cells in Susac syndrome. An input of about 0.5 to 1 ug of RNA was subjected to reverse transcription using random hexamers. TCRdb re-called the immunoSEQ multiplex PCR reads with MiXCR, one entry per CDR3 protein. The sample contains 150,000 to 180,000 distinct CDR3 sequences, 95% of which appear only once. Sequencing input: CD4+ T cells from PBMCs. Receptors originate from a human donor with Susac syndrome.

This sequence joins TRBV24-1 and TRBJ2-3; 8 bases are a match to TRBD1. Germline V gene data show CDR1 as KGHDR and CDR2 as SFDVKD. CDR3 size: 13 residues. The trim removed 9 bases at V and 5 bases at J, leaving 6 bases unmatched. The CDR3 DNA sequence: TGTGCCACCGCGACAGGGGTGGAAGATACGCAGTATTTT. Encoded protein: CATATGVEDTQYF.

J is TRBJ2-7 and V is TRBV20-1; tentatively, D is TRBD1 (6 bases). The germline gives CDR1 DFQATT, CDR2 SNEGSKA (reference sequence). Trimming left V 3 bases short and J 2 bases short, with 14 bases between. The CDR3 has 14 amino acids. This CDR3 reads CSASPRGPTYEQYF. The DNA for the CDR3 is TGCAGTGCTAGCCCCAGGGGCCCCACCTACGAGCAGTACTTC.

V gene TRBV5-4 combines with J gene TRBJ2-2; no clear D. Trimming left V 0 bases short and J 0 bases short, with 6 bases between. CDR3 length: 15 residues. Germline V gene data show CDR1 as SGHNT and CDR2 as YYREEE (reference sequence). CDR3: CASSLVQPNTGELFF. The CDR3 region has the DNA TGTGCCAGCAGCTTGGTACAGCCGAACACCGGGGAGCTGTTTTTT.

The V gene is TRBV6-6, the J gene TRBJ2-5; D call uncertain. The germline gives CDR1 MNHNY, CDR2 SVGAGI (reference sequence). This CDR3 spans 12 amino acids. V dropped 6 bases and J dropped 4 bases, with 9 bases sitting between them. The CDR3 DNA follows: TGTGCCAGCAGGAGGTCTGGAGAGACCCAGTACTTC. Translation: CASRRSGETQYF.

This clonotype was seen just once. The J gene is TRBJ2-4, the V gene TRBV5-4, with D perhaps TRBD1 or TRBD2 (5 bases each). CDR1 and CDR2 from the germline V gene are SGHNT and YYREEE (reference sequence). This CDR3 comprises 16 residues. V was shortened by 4 bases and J by 6 bases, with 20 bases between the two germline ends. CDR3 in DNA: TGTGCCAGCAGCCATCTTTTTGGGGACGGGTCAAACATTCAGTACTTC. Protein sequence: CASSHLFGDGSNIQYF. Together with reference TRBV5-4 and TRBJ2-4, the CDR3 gives the full variable domain: ETGVTQSPTHLIKTRGQQVTLRCSSQSGHNTVSWYQQALGQGPQFIFQYYREEENGRGNFPPRFSGLQFPNYSSELNVNALELDDSALYLCASSHLFGDGSNIQYFGAGTRLSVL.

The chain employs TRBV2 and TRBJ2-5; 10 nucleotides align to TRBD1. The CDR3 is 17 amino acids. The V gene end was trimmed by 4 bases and the J gene end by 4 bases; junction bases not matched to a gene: 12. The germline V gene encodes CDR1 SNHLY and CDR2 FYNNEI. CDR3 protein: CASSAGTGDFGRETQYF. Written as DNA, the CDR3 is TGTGCCAGCAGTGCCGGGACAGGGGACTTTGGCAGAGAGACCCAGTACTTC.

The gene calls are TRBV5-1 and TRBJ1-2, with D possibly TRBD1 on 6 matching bases. This CDR3 has 13 residues. The V gene lost 2 bases and the J gene lost 4 bases, with 9 bases spanning the gap. CDR1 is SGHRS, CDR2 YFSETQ, per germline. CDR3 protein: CASSLMDSYGYTF. In DNA, the CDR3 is TGCGCCAGCAGCTTAATGGACAGCTATGGCTACACCTTC.

V is TRBV4-1 and J is TRBJ2-7, with 7 bases lining up with TRBD1. CDR3 length equals 13 residues. Trimming cost V 5 bases and J 5 bases; bases outside gene matches: 6. The germline gives CDR1 MGHRA, CDR2 YSYEKL. The CDR3 region has the DNA TGCGCCAGCAGCACCAGGACAGGCGACGAGCAGTACTTC. Protein product: CASSTRTGDEQYF.

This clonotype was seen once. The gene calls are TRBV12-3 or TRBV12-4 and TRBJ2-3; 10 bases line up with TRBD1. The CDR3 spans 14 residues. J gave up 10 bases and V 6 bases, and 10 bases lay outside the gene matches. The CDR3 region has the DNA TGTGCCAGCAGCACCGGGACAGGGGTTCTAGCGCAGTATTTT. Translation gives CASSTGTGVLAQYF.

V gene TRBV7-2 combines with J gene TRBJ1-2; no firm D call. Germline V gives CDR1 SGHTA, CDR2 FQGNSA. V was clipped by 3 bases and J by 3 bases, with 17 bases between them. This CDR3 is built from 16 residues. CDR3 nucleotide sequence: TGTGCCAGCAGCTTGAACCGGGCCCGCCAACACTATGGCTACACCTTC. Translated: CASSLNRARQHYGYTF.

The chain recombines TRBV15 with TRBJ1-2; D gene uncertain. Germline V lookup: CDR1 LNHNV, CDR2 YYDKDF (reference sequence). V was pared by 3 bases and J by 1 base, with 3 bases between. The CDR3 runs to 12 residues. Here the CDR3 DNA reads TGTGCCACCAGCAGTAGTAACTATGGCTACACCTTC. Encoded protein: CATSSSNYGYTF.

The J gene is TRBJ2-3, the V gene TRBV20-1, with D perhaps TRBD1 or TRBD2 (5 bases each). V lost 6 bases and J 2 bases, leaving 12 bases between the germline ends. Germline CDR1 reads DFQATT; CDR2 reads SNEGSKA (reference sequence). The CDR3 runs 13 residues. CDR3 bases: TGCAGTGCGAGGGACGGCAACACAGATACGCAGTATTTT. Protein sequence: CSARDGNTDTQYF.

This clonotype was seen a handful of times. The rearrangement uses TRBV12-3 or TRBV12-4 and TRBJ1-2, with no clear D. This CDR3 is 13 amino acids long. Between the trimmed V and J ends, which lost 5 bases and 2 bases, there was a span of 9 bases. The DNA for the CDR3 is TGTGCCAGCAGTCATGAAGGGAACTATGGCTACACCTTC. Amino acid sequence: CASSHEGNYGYTF.

The chain employs TRBV28 and TRBJ2-7; weak D call: TRBD2 (5 bases). CDR3 size: 16 residues. Per the germline V gene, CDR1 is MDHEN and CDR2 is SYDVKM. Trimming took 3 bases from V and 3 from J, leaving 18 bases between them. The CDR3 reads CASSFSVGEEDYEQYF. As DNA, the CDR3 is TGTGCCAGCAGTTTTTCAGTCGGGGAAGAGGACTACGAGCAGTACTTC.

The chain couples TRBV7-3 to TRBJ2-2; tentatively, D is TRBD2 (5 bases). CDR3 size: 15 residues. The germline V gene has CDR1 SGHTA and CDR2 FQGTGA. Trimming removed 0 bases at V and 4 bases at J, with 9 bases between. CDR3 sequence reads: CASSLTRDFTGELFF. For the CDR3, the DNA is TGTGCCAGCAGCTTAACGAGGGATTTCACCGGGGAGCTGTTTTTT.

The CDR3 protein is CSASARGLLSGGYTF. The DNA for the CDR3 is TGCAGTGCTAGTGCCAGGGGGCTTCTGTCGGGGGGCTACACCTTC. The chain carries TRBV20-1 and TRBJ1-2, with 8 bases fitting TRBD1. From germline, CDR1 is DFQATT and CDR2 SNEGSKA (reference sequence). There are 15 residues in the CDR3. Trimming at V came to 3 bases and at J to 8 bases, leaving 14 bases not matched to a gene.

The chain employs TRBV3-1 and TRBJ2-5; no firm D call. Germline CDR1 reads LGHDT; CDR2 reads YNNKEL (reference sequence). The CDR3 length is 14 residues. Trimming cost V 0 bases and J 5 bases, with 10 bases left between them. This chain's CDR3 is CASSQDQASETQYF. CDR3 in DNA: TGTGCCAGCAGCCAAGATCAAGCGTCGGAGACCCAGTACTTC.

The chain recombines TRBV6-6 with TRBJ2-5; the D is unclear. Germline CDR1 reads MNHNY; CDR2 reads SVGAGI (reference sequence). V was cut by 2 bases and J by 4 bases, with 8 bases left in between. The CDR3 totals 13 residues. CDR3 residues: CASSYGVGETQYF. As DNA, the CDR3 is TGTGCCAGCAGTTACGGGGTCGGAGAGACCCAGTACTTC.

CDR3 DNA sequence: TGCAGTGCTGTCGGGGCGGCTAACTATGGCTACACCTTC. Translating it yields CSAVGAANYGYTF. This sequence joins TRBV20-1 and TRBJ1-2, with D maybe TRBD1 (5 bases). The CDR3 covers 13 residues. Per germline, CDR1 DFQATT and CDR2 SNEGSKA (reference sequence). Between the trimmed V and J ends, which lost 5 bases and 0 bases, there was a span of 10 bases.

The rearrangement uses TRBV5-4 and TRBJ1-5; 9 bases are a match to TRBD1. The germline gives CDR1 SGHNT, CDR2 YYREEE (reference sequence). This CDR3 is built from 14 residues. V lost 4 bases, J lost 4 bases, and 3 bases stayed unmatched. The CDR3 DNA reads TGTGCCAGCAGCGAGGGACAGGGTAATCAGCCCCAGCATTTT. This translates into CASSEGQGNQPQHF. Full variable domain (outside the CDR3, taken from reference TRBV5-4 and TRBJ1-5): ETGVTQSPTHLIKTRGQQVTLRCSSQSGHNTVSWYQQALGQGPQFIFQYYREEENGRGNFPPRFSGLQFPNYSSELNVNALELDDSALYLCASSEGQGNQPQHFGDGTRLSIL.

This chain connects TRBV12-3 or TRBV12-4 to TRBJ2-1; 11 nucleotides align to TRBD1. The CDR3 contains 15 residues. The J segment lost 6 bases and the V segment lost 7 bases, leaving 8 bases of the junction unmatched. DNA for the CDR3: TGTGCCAGCAACCCGGGGACAGGGGGAATCAATGAGCAGTTCTTC. This translates into CASNPGTGGINEQFF.

The chain combines TRBV6-7 with TRBJ2-7; a possible D gene is TRBD2 (6 bases). TRBV6-7 is an open reading frame, and its role is uncertain. V was cut by 0 bases and J by 7 bases, with 16 bases left in between. This CDR3 is built from 15 residues. This chain's CDR3 is CASSYSPTRRQEQYF. The CDR3 DNA sequence: TGTGCCAGCAGTTACTCTCCGACTAGGAGGCAAGAGCAGTACTTC.

This clonotype was counted once. The chain couples TRBV5-1 to TRBJ2-1, with 7 bases identical to TRBD1. J was trimmed by 5 bases and V by 7 bases; bases with no gene match: 12. CDR3 length: 15 amino acids. Germline lookup yields CDR1 SGHRS and CDR2 YFSETQ. The CDR3 sequence: CASRQGGLSDNEQFF. The CDR3 nucleotides read TGCGCCAGCCGCCAAGGGGGCTTGTCGGACAATGAGCAGTTCTTC.

This chain links TRBV29-1 with TRBJ2-3; TRBD2 might be the D (6 bases). V lost 6 bases to trimming and J lost 6 bases, with 19 bases between them. In germline, CDR1 is SQVTM, CDR2 ANQGSEA. CDR3 length equals 14 residues. The CDR3 DNA reads TGCAGCGTGTTGTCCGGGACTCCCAGGGATACGCAGTATTTT. Its translation is CSVLSGTPRDTQYF.

The chain carries TRBV15 and TRBJ2-5; D tentatively reads TRBD1 or TRBD2 (6 bases each). This CDR3 is 13 amino acids long. Germline V CDR1 and CDR2: LNHNV, YYDKDF (reference sequence). The V and J ends lost 5 bases and 5 bases respectively, with 12 bases between them. CDR3 sequence: CATSWRGLETQYF. The CDR3 nucleotides read TGTGCCACCAGCTGGAGGGGGTTGGAGACCCAGTACTTC.

The V and J genes are TRBV20-1 and TRBJ1-1; D is perhaps TRBD1 (5 bases). V lost 1 base and J lost 3, with 12 bases in between. Germline CDR1 DFQATT, CDR2 SNEGSKA (reference sequence). The CDR3 covers 14 residues. In nucleotides, the CDR3 is TGCAGTGCTAGAGGGCTCGGGGGGTACACTGAAGCTTTCTTT. Translated, it gives CSARGLGGYTEAFF.